A single sample is the source of the 24 T cell receptor beta chains below, sequenced in a study of response to subunit inactivated influenza vaccine listed by TCRdb under 2018. Libraries were prepared through RT-PCR. Sequencing was performed on an Illumina HiSeq 2500. TCRdb handled the public reads itself, with Q25 trimming in fastp and clone calling in MiXCR, and kept productive beta chains. Each CDR3 protein gets just one entry, which takes the most common genes and DNA from the rows behind it. Present in this sample are about 570,000 distinct CDR3 sequences, roughly 10% of which were seen just once. The ten largest clones add up to 9.5% to 11% of the sample. The same sample was also used in a study of T cells expressing NK-cell markers. The second source states: The TCR beta cDNA libraries were made using 5'RACE template switching, a step that added both a universal primer site and unique molecular identifiers.

Sample: PBMCs from blood, taken on the day of vaccination. These receptors originate from a man between 50 and 59 years old who received an inactivated influenza vaccine. Donor details come from another sample of the same person, matched by shared clones.

This clonotype was detected many times. The rearrangement uses TRBV25-1 and TRBJ2-7; 10 nucleotides match TRBD1. Germline assignment: CDR1 MGHDK and CDR2 SYGVNS. V lost 0 bases and J lost 2; bases outside the gene matches: 4. The CDR3 totals 16 residues. The CDR3 region has the DNA TGTGCCAGCAGTGAATATTGGGGGACAGGGGCCTACGAGCAGTACTTC. Encoded protein: CASSEYWGTGAYEQYF.

Ten or more counts support this clonotype. The V and J genes are TRBV6-2 or TRBV6-3 and TRBJ2-1; 8 positions agree with TRBD1. Germline loops: CDR1 MNHEY, CDR2 SVGEGT. The ends lost 2 bases at V and 4 bases at J; junction bases unmatched: 4. The CDR3 contains 15 residues. This CDR3 reads CASSYNQGAYNEQFF. The DNA of the CDR3 is TGTGCCAGCAGTTACAATCAGGGGGCTTACAATGAGCAGTTCTTC.

In its sample, this clonotype was seen many times. This chain joins TRBV5-1 and TRBJ2-2, with a weak D call TRBD2 (5 bases). The CDR3 length is 16 residues. V lost 2 bases, J lost 0 bases, and 11 bases lay in between. In germline, CDR1 is SGHRS, CDR2 YFSETQ. DNA for the CDR3: TGCGCCAGCAGCTTAATCTCCGGGGCGAACACCGGGGAGCTGTTTTTT. It encodes CASSLISGANTGELFF.

This clonotype was detected a few times. The chain carries TRBV3-1 and TRBJ2-7; a possible D gene is TRBD2 (5 bases). V was cut by 0 bases and J by 0 bases, with 9 bases left in between. Germline V CDR1 and CDR2: LGHDT, YNNKEL (reference sequence). The CDR3 runs 15 residues. The CDR3 nucleotides are TGTGCCAGCAGCCAAGAATATCGGGACTCCTACGAGCAGTACTTC. This gives the protein CASSQEYRDSYEQYF.

V and J are TRBV4-3 and TRBJ1-1; D might be TRBD1 (6 bases). Germline CDR1 LGHNA, CDR2 YSLEER. This CDR3 spans 16 amino acids. V lost 1 base and J lost 0, with 12 bases in between. The CDR3 sequence: CASSQGTAIMNTEAFF. The DNA of the CDR3 is TGCGCCAGCAGCCAAGGGACAGCAATCATGAACACTGAAGCTTTCTTT.

This clonotype has only a few counts. V gene TRBV25-1 combines with J gene TRBJ2-7; D may match TRBD1 or TRBD2 (5 bases each). CDR1 and CDR2 from the germline V gene are MGHDK and SYGVNS. The CDR3 is made up of 14 amino acids. Between the trimmed V and J ends, which lost 4 bases and 3 bases, there was a span of 13 bases. CDR3 nucleotide sequence: TGTGCCAGCAGTGCGCCAGGGAGCCTCTACGAGCAGTACTTC. Protein sequence: CASSAPGSLYEQYF.

CDR3 sequence: CASSSGDRDEQFF. The DNA for the CDR3 is TGCGCCAGCAGTTCAGGGGATAGGGATGAGCAGTTCTTC. The chain has TRBV5-1 and TRBJ2-1; possibly TRBD1 for D (6 bases). This CDR3 has 13 residues. Germline lookup yields CDR1 SGHRS and CDR2 YFSETQ. The V and J ends lost 5 bases and 8 bases respectively, with 14 bases between them.

V usage is TRBV6-2 or TRBV6-3 and J usage is TRBJ2-1; D might be TRBD2 (5 bases). V lost 0 bases, J lost 4 bases, and 10 bases lay in between. Germline assignment: CDR1 MNHEY and CDR2 SVGEGT. The CDR3 loop spans 15 amino acids. CDR3 protein: CASSYSGVRYNEQFF. CDR3 nucleotide sequence: TGTGCCAGCAGTTACTCGGGAGTTCGTTACAATGAGCAGTTCTTC.

This clonotype was observed a handful of times. The gene calls are TRBV20-1 and TRBJ2-3; D may be TRBD2 (7 bases). Germline assignment: CDR1 DFQATT and CDR2 SNEGSKA (reference sequence). The CDR3 is 14 residues long. V shed 1 base and J shed 8 bases, with 16 bases lying between them. For the CDR3, the DNA is TGCAGTGCTAGAGCCGGTGGGGGGGCCTTTACGCAGTATTTT. Protein product: CSARAGGGAFTQYF.

The chain joins TRBV12-3 or TRBV12-4 to TRBJ2-3; 8 bases agree with TRBD1. The ends lost 6 bases at V and 5 bases at J; junction bases unmatched: 13. The CDR3 is 16 residues long. CDR3 amino acids: CASRLQLRGPQDTQYF. CDR3 DNA sequence: TGTGCCAGCAGACTCCAACTCAGGGGGCCCCAAGATACGCAGTATTTT.

The chain combines TRBV12-3 or TRBV12-4 with TRBJ2-7; 8 bases align to TRBD2. The J segment lost 0 bases and the V segment lost 1 base, leaving 2 bases of the junction unmatched. The CDR3 is 15 residues long. CDR3 residues: CASSLGRGVSYEQYF. As DNA, the CDR3 is TGTGCCAGCAGTTTAGGGCGGGGGGTCTCCTACGAGCAGTACTTC.

This clonotype was counted ten times or more. J is TRBJ2-1 and V is TRBV5-1; 9 bases line up with TRBD2. Germline V gene sequence: CDR1 SGHRS, CDR2 YFSETQ. Trimming at V came to 0 bases and at J to 15 bases, leaving 10 bases not matched to a gene. The CDR3 is 14 amino acids. CDR3 in amino acids: CASSLAVAGAARFF. The DNA for the CDR3 is TGCGCCAGCAGCTTGGCCGTAGCGGGGGCCGCTAGGTTCTTC.

The CDR3 loop is CASSRTGNSAYEQYF. In nucleotides, the CDR3 is TGTGCCAGCAGCCGAACAGGCAACTCAGCCTACGAGCAGTACTTC. The chain combines TRBV7-2 with TRBJ2-7; D perhaps matches TRBD1 (5 bases). V gave up 5 bases and J gave up 2 bases, with 16 bases separating them. Per germline, CDR1 SGHTA and CDR2 FQGNSA. This CDR3 spans 15 amino acids.

CDR3 in amino acids: CASSLGGQVSDTQYF. CDR3 bases: TGCGCCAGCAGCTTAGGGGGCCAAGTCTCAGATACGCAGTATTTT. The chain uses TRBV5-1 and TRBJ2-3; 7 nucleotides match TRBD1. The germline V gene has CDR1 SGHRS and CDR2 YFSETQ. CDR3 length: 15 amino acids. V lost 2 bases and J lost 4; bases outside the gene matches: 7.

This clonotype was recorded a few times. The chain combines TRBV7-8 with TRBJ1-1; D uncertain. The CDR3 contains 13 residues. The germline V and J ends were trimmed by 6 bases and 4 bases, with 12 bases remaining between them. Per the germline V gene, CDR1 is SGHVS and CDR2 is FQNEAQ. CDR3 amino acids: CASRDPGSTEAFF. CDR3 DNA: TGTGCCAGCAGGGACCCAGGTTCCACTGAAGCTTTCTTT.

This clonotype was seen a handful of times. A read error may account for a junction end that differs from germline. The chain joins TRBV24-1 to TRBJ1-2; D remains ambiguous. The germline V gene has CDR1 KGHDR and CDR2 SFDVKD. CDR3 length: 13 residues. CDR3 sequence: CATSDPIAYAYTF. CDR3 sequence (DNA): TGTGCCACCAGTGATCCCATAGCCTATGCCTACACCTTC.

This clonotype has only a few counts. The rearrangement joins TRBV9 to TRBJ2-3; 11 nucleotides align to TRBD1. The CDR3 sequence is 17 residues long. CDR1 and CDR2 (germline): SGDLS, YYNGEE. Losses at the gene ends were 3 bases for V and 4 bases for J; bases not matched to a gene: 10. The CDR3 reads CASSETAGQGASDTQYF. DNA of the CDR3: TGTGCCAGCAGCGAGACCGCAGGACAGGGGGCCTCAGATACGCAGTATTTT.

This clonotype was seen ten or more times. V gene TRBV28 combines with J gene TRBJ2-7; 7 nucleotides match TRBD1. The CDR3 length is 13 residues. Looked up from germline, CDR1 is MDHEN and CDR2 is SYDVKM. V lost 5 bases and J lost 8; bases outside the gene matches: 9. Written as DNA, the CDR3 is TGTGCCAGCAGTCGACAGGGTTTGCCCAAGCAGTACTTC. Translation gives CASSRQGLPKQYF.

This clonotype was seen a handful of times. The DNA for the CDR3 is TGCGCCAGCAGCACCTGGAGGGGACTCCAAGAGACCCAGTACTTC. Translated, it gives CASSTWRGLQETQYF. The gene calls are TRBV5-1 and TRBJ2-5; a weak D match, TRBD2 (6 bases). The CDR3 is made up of 15 amino acids. V lost 4 bases, J lost 1 base, and 14 bases lay in between. In germline, CDR1 is SGHRS, CDR2 YFSETQ.

The chain employs TRBV5-1 and TRBJ2-7; D assignment may be TRBD1 or TRBD2 (5 bases each). The CDR3 runs to 17 residues. Germline CDR1 is SGHRS and CDR2 is YFSETQ. Trimming took 7 bases from V and 1 from J, leaving 24 bases between them. The CDR3, as DNA: TGCGCCAGCCAGAGGGGCCCCAAAGGCATTGGGTCCTACGAGCAGTACTTC. It encodes CASQRGPKGIGSYEQYF.

This clonotype was detected once. The chain employs TRBV30 and TRBJ2-3; D perhaps matches TRBD2 (5 bases). Trimming pared 0 bases from V and 1 base from J, leaving 8 bases between. The germline gives CDR1 GTSNPN, CDR2 SVGIG (reference sequence). The CDR3 loop spans 14 amino acids. The CDR3 DNA is TGTGCCTGGAGTGTTGGGCGGGGCACAGATACGCAGTATTTT. Its translation is CAWSVGRGTDTQYF.

This clonotype was observed a handful of times. This sequence joins TRBV18 and TRBJ2-2, with a tentative D call TRBD1 (5 bases). CDR3 size: 13 residues. The V gene lost 3 bases and the J gene lost 6 bases, with 8 bases spanning the gap. Looked up from germline, CDR1 is KGHSH and CDR2 is LQKENI. The CDR3 DNA reads as TGTGCCAGCTCACCCAGGGATTCCGGGGAGCTGTTTTTT. This codes for CASSPRDSGELFF.

This clonotype was seen a handful of times. The gene calls are TRBV27 and TRBJ1-2; 7 bases align to TRBD1. CDR3 length equals 14 residues. The germline V gene has CDR1 MNHEY and CDR2 SMNVEV (reference sequence). Trimming took 5 bases from V and 3 from J; bases not matched to a gene: 6. The CDR3 is CASSTLQGYYGYTF. The CDR3 DNA follows: TGTGCCAGCAGTACCTTACAGGGGTACTATGGCTACACCTTC.

The V gene is TRBV10-3, the J gene TRBJ2-2; D is undetermined. The CDR3 is made up of 15 amino acids. In germline, CDR1 is ENHRY, CDR2 SYGVKD. Trimming left V 4 bases short and J 3 bases short, with 12 bases between. Written as DNA, the CDR3 is TGTGCCATCAGTGGAGTCGGCAGAGACACCGGGGAGCTGTTTTTT. Amino acids: CAISGVGRDTGELFF.